The 29 T cell receptor beta chains reported below all come from one sample, sequenced in a study of technical replicates of blood from a handful of donors (TCRdb year 2017). The protocol used for the library was the immunoSEQ multiplex PCR assay. TCRdb took this table from immuneACCESS and kept in-frame rearrangements with V and J called. Such tables lack part of the clones; where checked against another copy, unresolved V genes explain under half of the gap, and the rest is unexplained. The sample data list some 77,000 clones, and around 86% of these were observed just once. The top ten constitute 4.5% to 6% of the sample. Input material: PBMCs. These receptors were obtained from a human donor in good health. Some clones in this sample may be carry-over from other donors' samples.

This sequence joins TRBV5-1 and TRBJ1-1, with TRBD1 matching over 8 bases. CDR1 SGHRS and CDR2 YFSETQ come from the germline V gene. The V and J ends lost 7 bases and 2 bases, in that order; junction bases with no gene match: 16. This CDR3 has 17 residues. In DNA, the CDR3 is TGCGCCAGCTATTCCCCTGTTACAGGGGGAGGAAACACTGAAGCTTTCTTT. This translates into CASYSPVTGGGNTEAFF.

The chain uses TRBV6-4 and TRBJ2-7, with TRBD1 identical over 12 bases. CDR1 and CDR2 from the germline V gene are MRHNA and SNTAGT. The CDR3 length is 15 residues. V lost 4 bases and J lost 7; bases outside the gene matches: 8. In DNA, the CDR3 is TGTGCCAGCAGTGCCACCGGGACAGGGGGCCAAGAGCAGTACTTC. It translates to CASSATGTGGQEQYF.

This clone was seen just once. The V and J genes are TRBV28 and TRBJ2-7, with 10 bases lining up with TRBD1. There are 15 residues in the CDR3. The V gene's germline CDR1 is MDHEN and CDR2 SYDVKM. V was pared by 7 bases and J by 3 bases, with 9 bases of the junction left unmatched. CDR3 DNA sequence: TGTGCCAGCAATACCAGACAGGGGGCTCTCTACGAGCAGTACTTC. The encoded protein is CASNTRQGALYEQYF.

The J gene is TRBJ2-1, the V gene TRBV12-5; 8 nucleotides match TRBD2. Germline V gene data show CDR1 as LGHNT and CDR2 as FRNRAP. The CDR3 has 20 amino acids. Losses at the gene ends were 0 bases for V and 0 bases for J; bases not matched to a gene: 13. The CDR3 nucleotides read TGTGCTAGTGGTTTGGTATTGGGTAGCGGGGTGGGAAGCTCCTACAATGAGCAGTTCTTC. As protein: CASGLVLGSGVGSSYNEQFF. Complete variable domain (other parts from reference TRBV12-5 and TRBJ2-1): DARVTQTPRHKVTEMGQEVTMRCQPILGHNTVFWYRQTMMQGLELLAYFRNRAPLDDSGMPKDRFSAEMPDATLATLKIQPSEPRDSAVYFCASGLVLGSGVGSSYNEQFFGPGTRLTVL.

The chain recombines TRBV5-6 with TRBJ1-2; TRBD1 agrees at 9 bases. Germline V CDR1 and CDR2: SGHDT, YYEEEE. The CDR3 extends over 15 amino acids. Trimming removed 2 bases from V and 7 bases from J; junction bases left unmatched: 9. The CDR3 nucleotides are TGTGCCAGCAGCTTCACAGGGGGCGAGGTTGCTGGCTACACCTTC. It translates to CASSFTGGEVAGYTF.

The chain carries TRBV30 and TRBJ1-1; D is unclear. CDR1 and CDR2 (germline): GTSNPN, SVGIG (reference sequence). The CDR3 is made up of 13 amino acids. The V end was cut by 5 bases, the J end by 0 bases, with 10 bases between. The CDR3 nucleotides read TGTGCCTGGGCCCAGGTGATGAACACTGAAGCTTTCTTT. Translation: CAWAQVMNTEAFF.

This rearrangement joins TRBV13 to TRBJ2-1, with D hard to call. Germline CDR1 and CDR2: PRHDT and FYEKMQ (reference sequence). V gave up 4 bases and J gave up 4 bases, with 11 bases separating them. The CDR3 contains 14 residues. CDR3 bases: TGTGCCAGCAGCTCCCGCCTTACATACAATGAGCAGTTCTTC. Its translation: CASSSRLTYNEQFF.

The chain recombines TRBV5-6 with TRBJ2-2; D is ambiguous. This CDR3 has 17 residues. Trimming pared 3 bases from V and 4 bases from J, leaving 19 bases between. Germline assignment: CDR1 SGHDT and CDR2 YYEEEE. CDR3 sequence reads: CASSYPPNPGTTGELFF. For the CDR3, the DNA is TGTGCCAGCAGCTACCCGCCCAACCCCGGTACCACCGGGGAGCTGTTTTTT. Variable domain in full (rest from reference TRBV5-6 and TRBJ2-2): DAGVTQSPTHLIKTRGQQVTLRCSPKSGHDTVSWYQQALGQGPQFIFQYYEEEERQRGNFPDRFSGHQFPNYSSELNVNALLLGDSALYLCASSYPPNPGTTGELFFGEGSRLTVL.

V and J are TRBV6-4 and TRBJ2-3, with 8 bases fitting TRBD1. The CDR3 runs 14 residues. CDR1 is MRHNA, CDR2 SNTAGT, per germline. J lost 1 base, V lost 6 bases, and 3 bases had no gene match. In DNA form, the CDR3 reads TGTGCCAGCAGCTTGACAGGGGGCACAGATACGCAGTATTTT. Amino acid sequence: CASSLTGGTDTQYF.

The rearrangement joins TRBV4-2 to TRBJ2-7; TRBD2 might be the D (6 bases). CDR1 LGHNA and CDR2 YNFKEQ come from the germline V gene. CDR3 length: 15 amino acids. With 4 bases removed from V and 2 bases from J, the gap between germline ends came to 15 bases. The CDR3 nucleotides are TGTGCCAGCAGCCTAATCGGGGGAACCACCTACGAGCAGTACTTC. It translates to CASSLIGGTTYEQYF.

The chain has TRBV2 and TRBJ1-2; D is perhaps TRBD1 (6 bases). This CDR3 is 16 amino acids long. Trimming pared 1 base from V and 6 bases from J, leaving 18 bases between. Germline lookup yields CDR1 SNHLY and CDR2 FYNNEI. The CDR3 nucleotides are TGTGCCAGCAGTGAAGGAGCAGGGGCGAGGGTGAATGGCTACACCTTC. It specifies CASSEGAGARVNGYTF.

V is TRBV7-6 and J is TRBJ1-2; 10 bases are shared with TRBD1. The germline CDR1 and CDR2 sequences are SGHVS and FNYEAQ. V shed 6 bases, J shed 8 bases, and the junction held 9 bases outside the gene matches. The CDR3 has 14 residues. DNA of the CDR3: TGTGCCAGCAGTAGAGGACAGGGGGTAGGAGGCTACACCTTC. Translating it yields CASSRGQGVGGYTF.

The rearrangement uses TRBV5-6 and TRBJ2-2; 9 nucleotides align to TRBD2. Unmatched junction bases numbered 4, after V lost 2 bases and J lost 2 bases. Germline V gives CDR1 SGHDT, CDR2 YYEEEE. The CDR3 is 16 amino acids. CDR3 DNA: TGTGCCAGCAGCTTAATTAGCGGGGGCAACACCGGGGAGCTGTTTTTT. It yields the protein CASSLISGGNTGELFF. Using reference TRBV5-6 and TRBJ2-2 for the parts outside the CDR3, the full variable domain is DAGVTQSPTHLIKTRGQQVTLRCSPKSGHDTVSWYQQALGQGPQFIFQYYEEEERQRGNFPDRFSGHQFPNYSSELNVNALLLGDSALYLCASSLISGGNTGELFFGEGSRLTVL.

The rearrangement joins TRBV10-1 to TRBJ1-5; D remains ambiguous. CDR1 is WNHNN and CDR2 is SYGVQD in the germline V gene (reference sequence). Trimming left V 2 bases short and J 2 bases short, with 10 bases between. This CDR3 region has 15 residues. For the CDR3, the DNA is TGCGCCAGCAGTGAGGAGGATCCGGGCAATCAGCCCCAGCATTTT. Its translation is CASSEEDPGNQPQHF.

The chain joins TRBV6-1 to TRBJ2-5; 7 nucleotides align to TRBD2. The junction had 9 bases not matched to a gene; V was cut back by 8 bases and J by 3 bases. CDR1 is MNHNS and CDR2 is SASEGT in the germline V gene. The CDR3 has 14 amino acids. CDR3 loop: CASSGTSEEETQYF. The DNA of the CDR3 is TGTGCCAGCTCAGGAACTAGCGAAGAAGAGACCCAGTACTTC.

This chain connects TRBV7-8 to TRBJ2-5; D remains unclear. Germline V gene data show CDR1 as SGHVS and CDR2 as FQNEAQ. CDR3 length: 17 amino acids. V gave up 1 base and J gave up 3 bases, with 18 bases separating them. CDR3 coding DNA: TGTGCCAGCAGCTTAGTACGTTATAGTGGGCAGAAAGAGACCCAGTACTTC. It yields the protein CASSLVRYSGQKETQYF.

The genes are TRBV2 and TRBJ1-5; D is unresolved. Germline V gene data show CDR1 as SNHLY and CDR2 as FYNNEI. Trimming shortened V by 8 bases and J by 4 bases, and 12 bases separated the two germline ends. This CDR3 region has 13 residues. The CDR3 sequence: CASQAGWNQPQHF. The CDR3 nucleotides are TGTGCCAGCCAGGCAGGTTGGAATCAGCCCCAGCATTTT.

The rearrangement links TRBV7-2 to TRBJ1-2, with a possible D match to TRBD1 (5 bases). This CDR3 has 12 residues. V dropped 5 bases and J dropped 13 bases, with 17 bases sitting between them. Germline-derived CDR1 and CDR2 are SGHTA and FQGNSA. This chain's CDR3 is CASSVSRWGATF. The CDR3 DNA follows: TGTGCCAGCAGCGTCTCAAGGTGGGGCGCCACCTTC.

By share of the sample, this clone is medium-sized (0.01 to 0.1%). The rearrangement links TRBV30 to TRBJ2-1; TRBD1 might be the D (5 bases). Looked up from germline, CDR1 is GTSNPN and CDR2 is SVGIG (reference sequence). CDR3 length: 12 residues. V was clipped by 1 base and J by 5 bases, with 6 bases between them. CDR3 protein: CAWSGQHNEQFF. Written as DNA, the CDR3 is TGTGCCTGGAGTGGACAGCACAATGAGCAGTTCTTC.

The CDR3 is CASSYVSGRRNEQFF. The DNA for the CDR3 is TGTGCCAGCAGTTACGTTAGCGGGAGGAGGAATGAGCAGTTCTTC. This sequence joins TRBV6-5 and TRBJ2-1; TRBD2 matches at 10 bases. The V and J ends lost 2 bases and 7 bases, in that order; junction bases with no gene match: 5. The germline CDR1 and CDR2 sequences are MNHEY and SVGAGI. CDR3 length: 15 residues.

The chain links TRBV4-2 to TRBJ2-4; 14 nucleotides align to TRBD2. Per germline, CDR1 LGHNA and CDR2 YNFKEQ. V was clipped by 6 bases and J by 1 base; unmatched bases: 11. This CDR3 contains 19 residues. The CDR3 sequence: CASRPGLAGETFAKNIQYF. Here the CDR3 DNA reads TGTGCCAGCAGGCCGGGACTAGCGGGAGAAACCTTCGCCAAAAACATTCAGTACTTC.

CDR3 residues: CASSYSGTPGGEQFF. The CDR3 DNA follows: TGTGCCAGCAGTTATAGCGGGACCCCCGGCGGTGAGCAGTTCTTC. The chain employs TRBV6-6 and TRBJ2-1; TRBD2 matches 8 bases. The CDR3 has 15 amino acids. V trimming: 3 bases; J trimming: 9 bases; junction bases outside the gene matches: 10. Germline CDR1 is MNHNY and CDR2 is SVGAGI (reference sequence).

This clone has only a few counts. This rearrangement joins TRBV19 to TRBJ1-4; D unclear. The CDR3 has 14 residues. Trimming removed 5 bases from V and 8 bases from J, with 15 bases in between. CDR1 LNHDA and CDR2 SQIVND come from the germline V gene (reference sequence). Written as DNA, the CDR3 is TGTGCCAGTAGTTTGCAAGCTCGGGAGGAAAAACTGTTTTTT. This translates into CASSLQAREEKLFF.

The J gene is TRBJ1-4, the V gene TRBV27; 7 nucleotides agree with TRBD1. V lost 2 bases and J lost 8; bases outside the gene matches: 2. Germline V gives CDR1 MNHEY, CDR2 SMNVEV (reference sequence). CDR3 length: 13 residues. CDR3 region: CASSLSRGEKLFF. DNA of the CDR3: TGTGCCAGCAGTTTAAGCAGGGGGGAAAAACTGTTTTTT.

The chain employs TRBV7-9 and TRBJ2-3; the D gene is possibly TRBD2 (6 bases). Germline loops: CDR1 SEHNR, CDR2 FQNEAQ (reference sequence). This CDR3 contains 16 residues. V shed 1 base and J shed 2 bases, with 13 bases lying between them. CDR3 region: CASSLEASVTTDTQYF. The CDR3 DNA sequence: TGTGCCAGCAGCTTAGAGGCTAGCGTGACCACAGATACGCAGTATTTT.

J is TRBJ1-6 and V is TRBV7-3, with D possibly TRBD1 on 5 matching bases. CDR1 SGHTA and CDR2 FQGTGA come from the germline V gene. The CDR3 consists of 14 residues. The V gene lost 0 bases and the J gene lost 5 bases, with 5 bases spanning the gap. The CDR3 is CASSLTGDNSPLHF. The CDR3 bases are TGTGCCAGCAGCTTAACAGGGGATAATTCACCCCTCCACTTT.

This clone has only one observation. This chain joins TRBV14 and TRBJ2-3; D may be TRBD2 (5 bases). Trimming removed 4 bases from V and 3 bases from J, with 17 bases in between. The germline V gene encodes CDR1 SGHDN and CDR2 FVKESK. CDR3 length: 16 residues. This chain's CDR3 is CASSLDRGGVTDTQYF. The DNA for the CDR3 is TGTGCCAGCAGCCTCGATCGGGGTGGGGTGACAGATACGCAGTATTTT.

About this clone itself: Other DNA variants within this sample encode the same CDR3. The chain couples TRBV18 to TRBJ1-2; D remains unclear. Between the trimmed V and J ends, which lost 3 bases and 5 bases, there was a span of 4 bases. Germline V gene lookup returns CDR1 KGHSH and CDR2 LQKENI. CDR3 length: 11 amino acids. In nucleotides, the CDR3 is TGTGCCAGCTCACCCAGTTATGGCTACACCTTC. Encoded protein: CASSPSYGYTF.

The rearrangement joins TRBV7-2 to TRBJ2-1; D unclear. Trimming shortened V by 2 bases and J by 7 bases, and 15 bases separated the two germline ends. Germline-derived CDR1 and CDR2 are SGHTA and FQGNSA. This CDR3 is 15 amino acids long. The CDR3 coding sequence is TGTGCCAGCAGCTTAAGTGCGGCTTCGTGGAATGAGCAGTTCTTC. It encodes CASSLSAASWNEQFF.